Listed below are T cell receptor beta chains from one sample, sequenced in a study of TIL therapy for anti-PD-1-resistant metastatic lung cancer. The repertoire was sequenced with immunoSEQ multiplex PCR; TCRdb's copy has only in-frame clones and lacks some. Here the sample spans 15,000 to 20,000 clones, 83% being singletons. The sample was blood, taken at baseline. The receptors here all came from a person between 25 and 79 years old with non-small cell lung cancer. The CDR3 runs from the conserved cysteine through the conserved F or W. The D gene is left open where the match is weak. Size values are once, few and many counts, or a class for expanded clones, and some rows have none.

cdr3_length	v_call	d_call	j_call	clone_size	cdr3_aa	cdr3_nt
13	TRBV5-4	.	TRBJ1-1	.	CASSSTGITEAFF	TGTGCCAGCAGCTCTACCGGGATCACTGAAGCTTTCTTT
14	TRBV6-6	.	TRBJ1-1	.	CATASRGVNTEAFF	TGTGCCACCGCAAGCCGGGGCGTGAACACTGAAGCTTTCTTT
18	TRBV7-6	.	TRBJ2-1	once	CASSLGGRRSNAYNEQFF	TGTGCCAGCAGCTTAGGGGGCCGGCGGTCAAACGCCTACAATGAGCAGTTCTTC
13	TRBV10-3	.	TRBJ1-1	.	CAISEPRNTEAFF	TGTGCCATCAGTGAGCCCCGAAACACTGAAGCTTTCTTT
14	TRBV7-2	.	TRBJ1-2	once	CASSYATGNYGYTF	TGTGCCAGCAGCTACGCCACAGGGAATTATGGCTACACCTTC
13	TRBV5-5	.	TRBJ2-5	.	CASESGLQETQYF	TGTGCCAGCGAGTCGGGACTCCAAGAGACCCAGTACTTC
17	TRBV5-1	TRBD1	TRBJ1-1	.	CASSLGLGTGGGTEAFF	TGCGCCAGCAGCTTAGGATTGGGGACAGGGGGCGGCACTGAAGCTTTCTTT
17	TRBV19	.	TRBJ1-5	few	CASSLPQGSGTNQPQHF	TGTGCCAGTAGTCTCCCGCAGGGAAGTGGAACAAATCAGCCCCAGCATTTT
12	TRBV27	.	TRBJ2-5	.	CASSPLDGTQYF	TGTGCCAGCAGTCCACTAGACGGGACCCAGTACTTC
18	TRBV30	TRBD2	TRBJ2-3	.	CACPVKLAGGSVGDTQYF	TGTGCCTGCCCAGTCAAACTAGCGGGGGGTTCGGTGGGGGATACGCAGTATTTT
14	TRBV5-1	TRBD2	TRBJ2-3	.	CASSLERGEDTQYF	TGCGCCAGCAGCTTGGAACGGGGGGAAGATACGCAGTATTTT
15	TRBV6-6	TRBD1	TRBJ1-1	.	CASSYSGQGLVEAFF	TGTGCCAGCAGTTACTCGGGACAGGGGTTAGTTGAAGCTTTCTTT
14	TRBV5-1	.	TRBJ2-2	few	CASSRDTATGELFF	TGCGCCAGCAGTAGGGACACCGCCACCGGGGAGCTGTTTTTT
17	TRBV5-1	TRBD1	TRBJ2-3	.	CASSLAPTGGPRDTQYF	TGCGCCAGCAGCTTGGCCCCGACAGGGGGCCCCCGCGATACGCAGTATTTT
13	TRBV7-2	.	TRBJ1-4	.	CASSRSTNEKLFF	TGTGCCAGCTCCCGGTCAACTAATGAAAAACTGTTTTTT
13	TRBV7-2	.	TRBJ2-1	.	CASSLRSYNEQFF	TGTGCCAGCAGCTTACGGAGCTACAATGAGCAGTTCTTC
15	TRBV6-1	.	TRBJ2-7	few	CASSEVIQGSYEQYF	TGTGCCAGCAGTGAAGTGATACAGGGATCCTACGAGCAGTACTTC
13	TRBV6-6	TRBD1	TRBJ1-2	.	CASSGDRDYGYTF	TGTGCCAGCAGTGGGGACAGGGACTATGGCTACACCTTC
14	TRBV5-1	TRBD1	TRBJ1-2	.	CASSLRQGPYGYTF	TGCGCCAGCAGCCTAAGACAGGGACCCTATGGCTACACCTTC
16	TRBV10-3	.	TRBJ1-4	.	CAISDVPGRNNEKLFF	TGTGCCATCAGTGATGTTCCGGGACGGAATAATGAAAAACTGTTTTTT
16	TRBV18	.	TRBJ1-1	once	CASSPGGSGGRTEAFF	TGTGCCAGCTCACCGGGGGGGTCCGGGGGCCGCACTGAAGCTTTCTTT
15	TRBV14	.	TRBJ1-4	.	CASSQWFGKGEKLFF	TGTGCCAGCAGCCAATGGTTCGGGAAGGGTGAAAAACTGTTTTTT
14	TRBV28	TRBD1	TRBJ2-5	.	CASSLNRGPETQYF	TGTGCCAGCAGTTTAAACAGGGGGCCAGAGACCCAGTACTTC
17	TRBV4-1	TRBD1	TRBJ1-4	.	CASSQPGQGKSNEKLFF	TGCGCCAGCAGCCAACCGGGACAGGGAAAGTCTAATGAAAAACTGTTTTTT
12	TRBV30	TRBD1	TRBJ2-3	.	CAWSDRGNTQYF	TGTGCCTGGAGCGACAGGGGGAATACGCAGTATTTT